The entry below gives a single T cell receptor (beta chain) sequence along with its context. This clone showed up just once. There is no known antigen for this receptor. Base qualities are missing; no much larger clone stands one base away. These data come from a study of cytomegalovirus exposure and HLA in healthy donors (dated by TCRdb to between 2016 and 2019). Context from the whole study: An earlier analysis of more than 550 of the donors reported 276 Gb of sequence data and some 110 million unique TCR beta sequences obtained from about 200 million T cells. An early release that covered 640 HLA-typed donors contained 250 to 350 gigabases of sequencing data and about 84 million unique TCR sequences. Of the 300 to 500 genotyped donors, 81% were placed in the genetic ancestry cluster associated with self-reported Caucasian donors. The study aimed to test whether cataloging public T cell receptors could reveal signatures of past pathogen exposure. Using immunosequencing, the study profiled T cell repertoires from some 670 subjects and related those repertoires to cytomegalovirus serostatus. In addition to the first cohort of 666 subjects, a separate validation cohort of 120 different subjects was used. The study combined high-throughput TCR immunosequencing, statistical association of individual TCRs with disease status, and machine learning to predict cytomegalovirus infection status. To study patterns of TCR occurrence, a later analysis re-analyzed previously published TCR beta repertoires from 550 to 800 donors and added high-resolution HLA genotyping. Rather than drawing on any new phenotypic data, the later analysis identified candidate immune exposures from TCR beta sequences and the way those sequences occurred across donors. An earlier analysis of 450 to 750 of the donors used high-throughput TCR beta sequencing to judge whether each TCR beta V gene segment behaved as functional or pseudogenic. Donor age, sex, ethnicity and CMV serostatus were collected together with the repertoire data. A later genetic analysis took genome-wide SNP genotypes for 398 of the 666 donors and used that subset as a discovery cohort. Every discovery cohort repertoire had been produced on one sequencing platform. HLA typing covered class I and class II loci at four-digit resolution. Typing coverage varied by locus: about 620-630 donors for A, B, C, DRB1 and DQB1; 500 to 550 for DQA1; more than 600 for DPA1; some 470 for DPB1. About five DR-DQ haplotypes were handled as single units for association and clustering, since linkage in the cohort was strong. Across approximately 400 genotyped donors of the cohort, an average of about 240,000 unique TCR beta nucleotide sequences per donor were sequenced, and 15% to 20% of those sequences were non-productive. What the study reported, not specific to this receptor: Presence/absence analyses assumed roughly uniform sequencing depth across donors, an assumption that may not hold. In this cohort, only TCR beta chains were sequenced, and detectable features were limited by the absence of alpha or paired-chain data. A later analysis found that TCR association rates varied across HLA loci, with DRB1 alleles showing the most associated TCRs and HLA-C alleles the fewest. A further reported finding was that TCR beta sequences accurately predicted the HLA-A and HLA-B alleles for most subjects in the first cohort. The classifier was reported to diagnose cytomegalovirus status with high specificity and sensitivity in both the original and validation cohorts. Across donors, most TCR sequences were observed very rarely, whereas some public TCRs were present in many individuals. Three of the identified cytomegalovirus-associated TCR beta chains were confirmed in vitro to be specific for cytomegalovirus antigens. In a later genetic analysis, fewer N-insertions in productive TCRs were reported among donors in an Asian-associated ancestry cluster than the roughly 700-donor mean. Because HLA typing was unavailable for some donors at each locus, only the typed subset was used in association tests. The authors suggested that the approach could potentially be generalized to other disease states and immunological phenotypes. When HLA alleles, especially DR and DQ, strongly co-occurred, attributing TCR associations to individual alleles was difficult. The 87-base-pair reads could not distinguish some IMGT-functional V segments, including TRBV6-2 and TRBV6-3, so those segments were excluded. In a later analysis, HLA-associated TCR beta chains showed more clonal expansion and lower generation probabilities than non-associated chains that were equally common. The sequencing pipeline was judged likely to have produced a cluster of highly shared sequence variants as a technical artifact. According to a later analysis, most CMV-associated TCR beta chains appeared to be HLA-restricted, and the HLA associations seemed to be driven largely by CMV exposure. The study gave a list of some 150 TCR beta chains associated with cytomegalovirus. Broadly in line with IMGT annotations, most TCR beta V segments showed up in productive rearrangements about 90% or about 30% of the time in an earlier analysis of about 500 of the donors. Linkage disequilibrium might explain the correlated functional status among segregating V segments, but an unknown experimental factor could not be ruled out. In a later genetic analysis, a missense DCLRE1C variant was associated with V-gene and J-gene trimming of TCR beta chains, and the association was replicated in an independent cohort. Because counts were too low, about 18 rarely observed V segments, including chromosome 9 orphons, were left out of the earlier analysis of 587 of the donors. Immune exposure information for the cohort was limited to CMV serostatus. Specific HLA alleles were associated with roughly 17,000 TCR beta sequences at a false discovery rate of 0.05 in a later analysis. In a later analysis, several top co-occurrence clusters were reported to appear linked to parvovirus B19, influenza, CMV and Epstein-Barr virus.

The cohort was made up of 650 to 700 healthy bone marrow donors. All cohort members were sampled while nominally healthy, although unrecorded immune exposures were likely present. The donor was CMV seropositive and was included in the group of 250 to 350 seropositive cohort members. A peripheral blood sample was provided by each donor, and peripheral blood mononuclear cells were used for TCR beta sequencing. Genomic DNA extraction from the blood cell samples was performed with the Qiagen DNeasy Blood Extraction Kit. Library preparation employed the immunoSEQ multiplex PCR assay. For the multiplex PCR, a mixture combining 60 forward primers for TCR Vbeta segments and 13 reverse primers for TCR Jbeta segments was used. A multiplex PCR assay on genomic DNA amplified the CDR3 region of rearranged TCR beta genes. On the Illumina HiSeq System, the amplified TCR beta libraries were sequenced as 87-base-pair reads. The paper's processing steps were these. A later analysis tallied around 82 million unique TCR beta chains across the 666 repertoires, and around 9.9 million of those chains were shared by two or more donors. A nearest-neighbor algorithm error-corrected the raw reads and collapsed the reads into unique sequences, merging closely related sequences to remove PCR and sequencing errors. Alignment of CDR3 sequences to IMGT reference sequences was used to assign V, D and J gene segments. Each retained sequence needed at least a six-nucleotide match to both a V gene segment and a J gene segment. Rearrangements were classified as productive when the CDR3 lacked stop codons and remained in frame with V and J, and all other rearrangements were classified as non-productive. Following IMGT convention, CDR3 was defined as the stretch from the second conserved V-encoded cysteine up to the conserved J-encoded phenylalanine. Sequences without an unambiguous match to a single V gene segment were excluded from the earlier analysis of several hundred of the donors. In an earlier analysis of 587 of the donors, V segments were called functional above 56.7% productive rearrangements and were called segregating when the between-donor standard deviation exceeded 5%. A statistical classification framework was developed to diagnose cytomegalovirus status using the catalog of TCR beta chain sequences. In a later analysis, V and J genes were assigned by comparing TCR nucleotide sequences against IMGT/GENE-DB human TR gene sequences. Using the TCRdist pipeline, a later analysis assigned CDR3 sequences along with most-parsimonious VDJ recombination scenarios. A later analysis defined each TCR beta chain by its CDR3 amino acid sequence plus V-gene family, and excluded reads lacking a unique V-gene family. To address suspected cross-contamination and a sequencing artifact, a later analysis removed roughly 580 highly shared, low-generation-probability nucleotide sequences. A later analysis calculated a clonal expansion index for each public chain from normalized within-repertoire ranks of inferred template counts. In a later analysis, generation probabilities were computed with a VDJ recombination model fitted to out-of-frame rearrangements, and the resulting probabilities were checked against IGoR. A later analysis scored TCR-TCR, TCR-HLA and TCR-CMV co-occurrence with hypergeometric tests, applying a repertoire-size bias correction to TCR pairs. To estimate false discovery rates, a later analysis permuted the HLA or CMV assignments 20 times. In a later analysis, co-occurring TCRs were grouped with DBSCAN, and TCRdist sequence similarity was added when clustering was performed within HLA-allele-positive subsets. For co-occurrence clustering, repertoires with fewer than 30,000 or more than 120,000 public chains were excluded, along with a handful of repertoires with anomalous nucleotide sharing. Entries here come from immuneACCESS through TCRdb and include only in-frame sequences with V and J called. Some clones fail to appear in such tables; in the studies checked, an unresolved V gene covers under half of the shortfall, and the cause of the remainder is unknown. V and J calls and clone size are given by that table; D and trimming were obtained from the DNA. The sample data list 80,000 to 95,000 clones, and just under 70% of these were observed just once. About 15% of the sample rests with the top ten.

The CDR3 holds 17 amino acids from the cysteine to the phenylalanine. Solely the CDR3 DNA is kept, with 51 bases framed from the first base. Trimming leaves V shorter by 1 base and J shorter by 3 bases, with the junction holding 7 bases beyond the gene matches. CDR1 is given as SGHDT and CDR2 as YYEEEE, both from the germline V gene. The receptor chain draws on TRBV5-6 and TRBJ1-3; 10 nucleotides in the junction match TRBD1. The clonotype was recovered from a woman aged 45-65 years in good health and CMV-seropositive. The specimen was PBMCs. The CDR3 amino acid sequence is: CASSLLSTGGYGNTIYF. The nucleotide sequence reads as follows: TGTGCCAGCAGCTTGCTCTCGACAGGGGGCTATGGAAACACCATATATTTT.